One and the same sample provided the 7 T cell receptor beta chains below, sequenced in a study of T cells in tumors after PD-1 blockade. The assay was immunoSEQ multiplex PCR, and TCRdb's table has in-frame clones only and misses some. Of roughly 13,000 clones in the sample, roughly 70% are singletons; the top ten hold more than 30%. The starting material was tumor tissue, obtained after anti-PD-1 treatment. The origin of the receptors is a human donor with cutaneous squamous cell carcinoma.

The chain recombines TRBV5-4 with TRBJ2-5; 16 bases are shared with TRBD2. Germline values: CDR1 SGHNT, CDR2 YYREEE (reference sequence). Trimming took 3 bases from V and 3 from J; bases not matched to a gene: 2. There are 16 residues in the CDR3. As DNA, the CDR3 is TGTGCCAGCAGCTCGGGGACTAGCGGGGGGGAAGAGACCCAGTACTTC. This encodes CASSSGTSGGEETQYF.

The J gene is TRBJ2-3, the V gene TRBV27, with 7 nucleotides matching TRBD1. Germline values: CDR1 MNHEY, CDR2 SMNVEV (reference sequence). This CDR3 has 15 amino acids. The V gene end was trimmed by 4 bases and the J gene end by 5 bases; junction bases not matched to a gene: 9. CDR3 sequence reads: CASSYKGAFGDTQYF. The DNA for the CDR3 is TGTGCCAGCAGTTATAAGGGGGCGTTTGGAGATACGCAGTATTTT.

The rearrangement uses TRBV2 and TRBJ2-1; 9 nucleotides line up with TRBD2. Germline CDR1 SNHLY, CDR2 FYNNEI. Losses at the gene ends were 5 bases for V and 3 bases for J; bases not matched to a gene: 8. This CDR3 region has 16 residues. CDR3 residues: CASSPRGSGSYNEQFF. The CDR3, as DNA: TGTGCCAGCAGTCCACGTGGTAGCGGGAGCTACAATGAGCAGTTCTTC.

The chain uses TRBV11-2 and TRBJ2-3, with TRBD2 matching 9 bases. The junction had 10 bases not matched to a gene; V was cut back by 1 base and J by 2 bases. The germline CDR1 and CDR2 sequences are SGHAT and FQNNGV. The CDR3 totals 18 residues. The CDR3 DNA reads as TGTGCCAGCAGCTTAGTACCCCTAGCGGGAATACTCACAGATACGCAGTATTTT. It is translated as CASSLVPLAGILTDTQYF.

The rearrangement links TRBV27 to TRBJ1-2; 9 nucleotides match TRBD1. Germline CDR1 and CDR2: MNHEY and SMNVEV (reference sequence). Trimming removed 5 bases from V and 7 bases from J; junction bases left unmatched: 11. CDR3 size: 15 residues. The CDR3: CASSRGQGFFSGYTF. The CDR3 bases are TGTGCCAGCAGTAGAGGACAGGGGTTCTTTAGTGGCTACACCTTC.

The gene calls are TRBV28 and TRBJ2-3; 8 bases are a match to TRBD1. J gave up 3 bases and V 5 bases, and 4 bases lay outside the gene matches. Germline CDR1 and CDR2: MDHEN and SYDVKM. The length of the CDR3 is 14 residues. In nucleotides, the CDR3 is TGTGCCAGCAGTATTGGGACAGGAACAGATACGCAGTATTTT. Amino acid sequence: CASSIGTGTDTQYF. The whole variable domain, remainder taken from reference TRBV28 and TRBJ2-3, is DVKVTQSSRYLVKRTGEKVFLECVQDMDHENMFWYRQDPGLGLRLIYFSYDVKMKEKGDIPEGYSVSREKKERFSLILESASTNQTSMYLCASSIGTGTDTQYFGPGTRLTVL.

This chain links TRBV7-6 with TRBJ2-2; D not resolved. Between the trimmed V and J ends, which lost 2 bases and 1 base, there was a span of 29 bases. Germline CDR1 is SGHVS and CDR2 is FNYEAQ. This CDR3 is 22 amino acids long. This chain's CDR3 is CASSLLGHFAPFVFVNTGELFF. CDR3 bases: TGTGCCAGCAGCTTACTAGGTCATTTCGCACCATTCGTCTTTGTGAACACCGGGGAGCTGTTTTTT.